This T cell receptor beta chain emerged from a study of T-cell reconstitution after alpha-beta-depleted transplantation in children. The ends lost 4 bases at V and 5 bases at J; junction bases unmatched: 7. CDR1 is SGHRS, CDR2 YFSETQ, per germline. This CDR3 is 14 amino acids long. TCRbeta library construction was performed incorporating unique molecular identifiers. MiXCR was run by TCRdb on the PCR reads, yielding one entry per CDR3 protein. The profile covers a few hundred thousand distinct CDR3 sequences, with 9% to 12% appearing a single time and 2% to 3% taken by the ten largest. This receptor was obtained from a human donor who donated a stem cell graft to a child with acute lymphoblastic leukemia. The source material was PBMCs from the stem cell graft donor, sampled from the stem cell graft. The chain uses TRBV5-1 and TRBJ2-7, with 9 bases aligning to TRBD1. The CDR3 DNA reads TGCGCCAGCAGCCGCGGGACAGGGCCGGACGAGCAGTACTTC. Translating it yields CASSRGTGPDEQYF.